This T cell receptor beta chain was captured in a study of cytomegalovirus exposure and HLA in healthy donors. Findings and caveats of the study: Near-uniform donor sequencing depth was presumed by presence/absence analyses. As a later analysis revealed, the rate of TCR association differed by HLA locus, with DRB1 most and HLA-C fewest. It was about 150 TCR beta chains that were listed as cytomegalovirus-associated.

Trimming stripped 1 base from V and 3 bases from J, with 16 bases between. The CDR3 length is 17 residues. The germline CDR1 and CDR2 sequences are MGHDK and SYGVNS. This clone appeared a single time. What it binds is unknown. PCR was performed using 60 Vbeta and 13 Jbeta primers. Sequencing used immunoSEQ multiplex PCR; TCRdb keeps in-frame clones, though not all of them. The sample has about 95,000 clones, roughly four fifths seen once. V and J are TRBV25-1 and TRBJ2-1; D is possibly TRBD1 (5 bases). The clonotype originates from a man between 25 and 39 years old in good health and CMV-seropositive. The sample taken for sequencing was PBMCs. For the CDR3, the DNA is TGTGCCAGCAGTGAATCGCAAGGGGTGGTCGACTACAATGAGCAGTTCTTC. It translates to CASSESQGVVDYNEQFF. Full variable domain (outside the CDR3, taken from reference TRBV25-1 and TRBJ2-1): EADIYQTPRYLVIGTGKKITLECSQTMGHDKMYWYQQDPGMELHLIHYSYGVNSTEKGDLSSESTVSRIRTEHFPLTLESARPSHTSQYLCASSESQGVVDYNEQFFGPGTRLTVL.